This entry lists 25 T cell receptor beta chains sequenced from one sample in a study of PD-1 blockade in classical Hodgkin lymphoma. As for time point: cycle 4 day 1 (C4D1), after 6 weeks of nivolumab. All patients experienced relapse after autologous stem cell transplantation, and brentuximab vedotin exposure was variable. Negative magnetic selection isolated CD4+ T cells from thawed PBMCs. The method was immunoSEQ multiplex PCR; TCRdb's version includes in-frame clones alone and lacks a portion of them. The sample carries around 25,000 clones, more than 80% recorded once. The source was CD4+ T cells from blood, collected before the fourth cycle of nivolumab. Source of these receptors: a human donor with classical Hodgkin lymphoma.

This rearrangement joins TRBV28 to TRBJ1-1; D is ambiguous. This CDR3 is 14 amino acids long. V shed 4 bases and J shed 10 bases, with 19 bases lying between them. Per germline, CDR1 MDHEN and CDR2 SYDVKM. The CDR3 DNA is TGTGCCAGCAGTTCTGGGCCCTCCCCAAGTACAGCTTTCTTT. Translated, it gives CASSSGPSPSTAFF.

This sequence joins TRBV5-1 and TRBJ2-7, with TRBD2 matching over 12 bases. This CDR3 contains 15 residues. Germline CDR1 and CDR2: SGHRS and YFSETQ. The trim removed 4 bases at V and 6 bases at J, leaving 8 bases unmatched. CDR3 amino acids: CASSRTLAGGLEQYF. The CDR3 region has the DNA TGCGCCAGCAGCCGGACCCTAGCGGGAGGGCTCGAGCAGTACTTC.

This chain connects TRBV5-1 to TRBJ2-5, with D tentatively TRBD2 (6 bases). Trimming left V 0 bases short and J 2 bases short, with 14 bases between. The CDR3 is 16 residues long. Per germline, CDR1 SGHRS and CDR2 YFSETQ. The CDR3 loop is CASSLGFAGSQETQYF. CDR3 nucleotide sequence: TGCGCCAGCAGCTTGGGATTTGCCGGGAGTCAAGAGACCCAGTACTTC.

The V gene is TRBV5-1, the J gene TRBJ1-1; D remains unclear. CDR1 is SGHRS, CDR2 YFSETQ, per germline. The CDR3 is 12 amino acids. Trimming pared 2 bases from V and 6 bases from J, leaving 8 bases between. CDR3 nucleotides: TGCGCCAGCAGCTTCAGTTCCGCTGAAGCTTTCTTT. Amino acids: CASSFSSAEAFF.

The V gene is TRBV7-2, the J gene TRBJ2-7; 7 positions match TRBD2. CDR3 size: 16 residues. Per germline, CDR1 SGHTA and CDR2 FQGNSA. Trimming removed 0 bases from V and 3 bases from J; junction bases left unmatched: 8. The CDR3 loop reads CASSLAIAGLGYEQYF. The CDR3 region has the DNA TGTGCCAGCAGCTTAGCTATAGCGGGCCTGGGCTACGAGCAGTACTTC.

The chain uses TRBV5-1 and TRBJ2-6, with a weak D call TRBD1 (5 bases). This CDR3 region has 17 residues. CDR1 SGHRS and CDR2 YFSETQ come from the germline V gene. The V end lost 0 bases, the J end lost 4 bases, and 14 bases lay between the germline ends. This CDR3 is CASSLVQSGSGANVLTF. The CDR3 bases are TGCGCCAGCAGCTTGGTACAGTCAGGGTCAGGGGCCAACGTCCTGACTTTC.

The genes are TRBV7-2 and TRBJ2-7; D unresolved. Deletions cut 5 bases from V and 3 bases from J, with 11 bases between. Germline values: CDR1 SGHTA, CDR2 FQGNSA. The CDR3 has 13 residues. CDR3 amino acids: CASSTGTHYEQYF. Written as DNA, the CDR3 is TGTGCCAGCAGCACCGGAACCCACTACGAGCAGTACTTC.

The rearrangement links TRBV28 to TRBJ2-4; D gene unclear. V shed 7 bases and J shed 2 bases, with 18 bases lying between them. Germline values: CDR1 MDHEN, CDR2 SYDVKM. This CDR3 is 16 amino acids long. In DNA form, the CDR3 reads TGTGCCAGCAAACCCCCCCGTTTTGTGTCCAAAAACATTCAGTACTTC. This codes for CASKPPRFVSKNIQYF.

V and J are TRBV11-2 and TRBJ2-5, with TRBD2 identical over 15 bases. After removal of 5 bases from V and 1 base from J, the junction contained 5 bases not matched to a gene. The germline V gene encodes CDR1 SGHAT and CDR2 FQNNGV. This CDR3 region has 17 residues. DNA of the CDR3: TGTGCCAGCAGCCGACGGACTAGCGGGAGGGCCCAAGAGACCCAGTACTTC. This codes for CASSRRTSGRAQETQYF.

This clone was detected a few times. This rearrangement joins TRBV2 to TRBJ1-3; D unresolved. The CDR3 extends over 10 amino acids. Germline-derived CDR1 and CDR2 are SNHLY and FYNNEI. Trimming shortened V by 8 bases and J by 5 bases, and 4 bases separated the two germline ends. In DNA, the CDR3 is TGTGCCAGCGGGAGAAACACCATATATTTT. Translating it yields CASGRNTIYF.

The chain joins TRBV4-3 to TRBJ2-1, with 9 bases fitting TRBD2. The CDR3 consists of 19 residues. V trimming: 0 bases; J trimming: 4 bases; junction bases outside the gene matches: 13. CDR1 and CDR2 (germline): LGHNA, YSLEER. The CDR3 loop reads CASSQELQREVHRYNEQFF. Written as DNA, the CDR3 is TGCGCCAGCAGCCAAGAGCTCCAGCGGGAGGTCCACCGGTACAATGAGCAGTTCTTC.

V and J are TRBV5-4 and TRBJ1-4; no reliable D call. The CDR3 consists of 13 residues. V lost 6 bases to trimming and J lost 3 bases, with 9 bases between them. The germline gives CDR1 SGHNT, CDR2 YYREEE (reference sequence). DNA of the CDR3: TGTGCCAGCAATAGGGTCCCTAATGAAAAACTGTTTTTT. Translating it yields CASNRVPNEKLFF. Looking up the rest from reference TRBV5-4 and TRBJ1-4 gives the full variable domain: ETGVTQSPTHLIKTRGQQVTLRCSSQSGHNTVSWYQQALGQGPQFIFQYYREEENGRGNFPPRFSGLQFPNYSSELNVNALELDDSALYLCASNRVPNEKLFFGSGTQLSVL.

This clone was seen more than once but under ten times. The chain employs TRBV27 and TRBJ1-2, with a possible D match to TRBD1 (5 bases). The ends were cut back, 4 bases at V and 2 bases at J, with 11 bases in the middle. The CDR3 covers 14 residues. Germline CDR1 MNHEY, CDR2 SMNVEV (reference sequence). The CDR3 DNA reads TGTGCCAGCAGTTCCTATGGGGGGAACTATGGCTACACCTTC. Encoded protein: CASSSYGGNYGYTF.

This clone was recorded a few times. The chain combines TRBV5-4 with TRBJ2-5, with D uncertain. Germline V gene data show CDR1 as SGHNT and CDR2 as YYREEE (reference sequence). The CDR3 loop spans 14 amino acids. The V end lost 0 bases, the J end lost 5 bases, and 11 bases lay between the germline ends. CDR3 protein: CASSLETIGETQYF. The DNA of the CDR3 is TGTGCCAGCAGCTTGGAGACAATTGGGGAGACCCAGTACTTC. Full variable domain (outside the CDR3, taken from reference TRBV5-4 and TRBJ2-5): ETGVTQSPTHLIKTRGQQVTLRCSSQSGHNTVSWYQQALGQGPQFIFQYYREEENGRGNFPPRFSGLQFPNYSSELNVNALELDDSALYLCASSLETIGETQYFGPGTRLLVL.

This chain connects TRBV27 to TRBJ1-3; D gene ambiguous. This CDR3 is 14 amino acids long. V shed 5 bases and J shed 8 bases, with 16 bases lying between them. The germline V gene encodes CDR1 MNHEY and CDR2 SMNVEV (reference sequence). The chain's CDR3 is CASSPKPIGYTIYF. CDR3 DNA: TGTGCCAGCAGTCCGAAACCGATAGGTTACACCATATATTTT.

Written as DNA, the CDR3 is TGTGCCAGCTCAAGGGACAGGGACCCAAACGAGCAGTACTTC. It specifies CASSRDRDPNEQYF. V and J are TRBV18 and TRBJ2-7; 9 bases agree with TRBD1. The CDR3 covers 14 residues. Germline trimming cut 5 bases from V and 5 bases from J; bases unmatched to any gene: 7. Germline V gene lookup returns CDR1 KGHSH and CDR2 LQKENI.

J is TRBJ1-4 and V is TRBV5-1; D not resolved. V was clipped by 0 bases and J by 6 bases, with 9 bases between them. The CDR3 contains 14 residues. The germline gives CDR1 SGHRS, CDR2 YFSETQ. The CDR3 coding sequence is TGCGCCAGCAGCTTGGCCGGGAATCATGAAAAACTGTTTTTT. It specifies CASSLAGNHEKLFF.

In the case of this clone: At one end the junction does not follow the germline gene, possibly because of a read error. The chain is built from TRBV28 and TRBJ1-1, with D tentatively TRBD1 (6 bases). The CDR3 covers 15 residues. Germline V gene lookup returns CDR1 MDHEN and CDR2 SYDVKM. CDR3 in amino acids: CASTLGGVGNTEAFF. CDR3 nucleotide sequence: TGTGCCAGCACTTTAGGGGGGGTAGGGAACACTGAAGCTTTCTTT.

V usage is TRBV6-1 and J usage is TRBJ1-1; D gene unclear. The CDR3 contains 12 residues. V dropped 5 bases and J dropped 8 bases, with 12 bases sitting between them. Germline loops: CDR1 MNHNS, CDR2 SASEGT. CDR3 DNA: TGTGCCAGCAGTAGGAGGGCGTACGAAGCTTTCTTT. Translation gives CASSRRAYEAFF.

V is TRBV2 and J is TRBJ2-5; TRBD2 agrees at 9 bases. CDR1 and CDR2 (germline): SNHLY, FYNNEI. Unmatched junction bases numbered 3, after V lost 3 bases and J lost 1 base. The CDR3 is 15 amino acids. The chain's CDR3 is CASSDSGRPQETQYF. As DNA, the CDR3 is TGTGCCAGCAGTGATAGCGGGAGACCCCAAGAGACCCAGTACTTC.

The chain employs TRBV29-1 and TRBJ1-2; weak D call: TRBD1 (6 bases). The CDR3 has 15 amino acids. V was clipped by 0 bases and J by 8 bases, with 19 bases between them. The germline CDR1 and CDR2 sequences are SQVTM and ANQGSEA. CDR3 residues: CSVEDPVVQGDGYTF. The CDR3 nucleotides are TGCAGCGTTGAAGATCCTGTGGTACAGGGAGACGGCTACACCTTC.

The J gene is TRBJ1-1, the V gene TRBV9; D is possibly TRBD1 (6 bases). The CDR3 consists of 17 residues. V gave up 3 bases and J gave up 2 bases, with 20 bases separating them. Germline V gene data show CDR1 as SGDLS and CDR2 as YYNGEE. The CDR3 region is CASSATSRGARNTEAFF. CDR3 DNA: TGTGCCAGCAGCGCAACCTCTCGGGGGGCTCGCAACACTGAAGCTTTCTTT. Drawing the rest from reference TRBV9 and TRBJ1-1, the complete variable domain is DSGVTQTPKHLITATGQRVTLRCSPRSGDLSVYWYQQSLDQGLQFLIQYYNGEERAKGNILERFSAQQFPDLHSELNLSSLELGDSALYFCASSATSRGARNTEAFFGQGTRLTVV.

This clone occurred once. The gene calls are TRBV6-1 and TRBJ2-2, with TRBD1 as a possible D gene (5 bases). The V end lost 2 bases, the J end lost 6 bases, and 7 bases lay between the germline ends. The V gene's germline CDR1 is MNHNS and CDR2 SASEGT. The CDR3 loop spans 13 amino acids. CDR3: CASSEWGPGELFF. The DNA of the CDR3 is TGTGCCAGCAGTGAATGGGGCCCCGGGGAGCTGTTTTTT.

In this sample, this clone turned up a few times. The V gene is TRBV10-3, the J gene TRBJ2-7; D perhaps matches TRBD1 (5 bases). The CDR3 sequence is 14 residues long. Germline-derived CDR1 and CDR2 are ENHRY and SYGVKD. Deletions cut 7 bases from V and 4 bases from J, with 17 bases between. The CDR3 is CAITAGYPGYEQYF. The CDR3 DNA reads TGTGCCATCACCGCCGGGTACCCAGGGTACGAGCAGTACTTC.

The V call is TRBV28, the J call TRBJ1-1; a possible D gene is TRBD1 (5 bases). With 3 bases removed from V and 7 bases from J, the gap between germline ends came to 18 bases. Germline values: CDR1 MDHEN, CDR2 SYDVKM. The CDR3 is made up of 15 amino acids. CDR3 residues: CASSLILRGVSEAFF. DNA for the CDR3: TGTGCCAGCAGTTTGATTTTGAGGGGTGTCAGTGAAGCTTTCTTT.